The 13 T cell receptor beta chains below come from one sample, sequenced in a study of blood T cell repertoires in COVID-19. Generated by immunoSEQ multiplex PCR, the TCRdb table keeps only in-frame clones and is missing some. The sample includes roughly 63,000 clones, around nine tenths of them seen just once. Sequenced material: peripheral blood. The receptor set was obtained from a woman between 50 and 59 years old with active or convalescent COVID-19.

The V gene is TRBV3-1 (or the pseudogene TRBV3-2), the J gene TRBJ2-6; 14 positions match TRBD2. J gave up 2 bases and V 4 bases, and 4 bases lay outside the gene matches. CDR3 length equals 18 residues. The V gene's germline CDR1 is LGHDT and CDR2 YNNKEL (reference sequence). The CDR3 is CASSPRLAGGTGANVLTF. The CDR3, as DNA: TGTGCCAGCAGCCCACGACTAGCGGGAGGGACTGGGGCCAACGTCCTGACTTTC.

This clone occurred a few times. Here the CDR3 reads CASSPMLFDYEQYF. In DNA, the CDR3 is TGTGCCAGCAGCCCTATGCTCTTCGACTACGAGCAGTACTTC. The V and J genes are TRBV3-1 (or the pseudogene TRBV3-2) and TRBJ2-7; D gene uncertain. The V and J ends lost 4 bases and 3 bases respectively, with 13 bases between them. CDR1 and CDR2 (germline): LGHDT, YNNKEL (reference sequence). The CDR3 loop spans 14 amino acids.

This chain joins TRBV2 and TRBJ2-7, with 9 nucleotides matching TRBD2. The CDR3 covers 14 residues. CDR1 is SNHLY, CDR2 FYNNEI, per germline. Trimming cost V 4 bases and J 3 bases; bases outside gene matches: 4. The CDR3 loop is CASSGLAGLYEQYF. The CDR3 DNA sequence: TGTGCCAGCAGTGGCCTAGCGGGACTCTACGAGCAGTACTTC.

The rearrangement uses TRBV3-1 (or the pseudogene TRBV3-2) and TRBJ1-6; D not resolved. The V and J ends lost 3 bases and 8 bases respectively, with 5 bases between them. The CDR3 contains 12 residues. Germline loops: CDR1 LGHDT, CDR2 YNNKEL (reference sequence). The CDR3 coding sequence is TGTGCCAGCAGCCAGAGCGATTCACCCCTCCACTTT. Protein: CASSQSDSPLHF.

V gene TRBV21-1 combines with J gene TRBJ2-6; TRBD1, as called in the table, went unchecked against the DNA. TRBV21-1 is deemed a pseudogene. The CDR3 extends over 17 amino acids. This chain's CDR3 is CASSTIDSSSGANVLTF. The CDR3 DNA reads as TGTGCCAGCAGCACCATCGACAGTTCCTCTGGGGCCAACGTCCTGACTTTC.

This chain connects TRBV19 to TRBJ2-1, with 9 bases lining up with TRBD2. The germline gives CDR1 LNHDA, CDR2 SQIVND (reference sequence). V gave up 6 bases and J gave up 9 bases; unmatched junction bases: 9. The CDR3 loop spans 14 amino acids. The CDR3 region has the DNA TGTGCCAGTAGCCCGGGACTAGCCGGGAGTGAGCAGTTCTTC. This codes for CASSPGLAGSEQFF.

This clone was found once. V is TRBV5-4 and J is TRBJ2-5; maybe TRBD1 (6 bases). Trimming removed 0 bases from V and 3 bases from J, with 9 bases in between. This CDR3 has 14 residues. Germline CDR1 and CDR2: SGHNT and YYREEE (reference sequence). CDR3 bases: TGTGCCAGCAGCTTGGTGGCAGGGGAAGAGACCCAGTACTTC. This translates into CASSLVAGEETQYF.

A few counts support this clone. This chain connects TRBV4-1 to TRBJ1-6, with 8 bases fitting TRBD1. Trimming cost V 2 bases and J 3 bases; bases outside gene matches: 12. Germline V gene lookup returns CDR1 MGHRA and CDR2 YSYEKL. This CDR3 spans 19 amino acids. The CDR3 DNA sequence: TGCGCCAGCAGCCAATTTCCCGCCCAGGGGGCGTACTATAATTCACCCCTCCACTTT. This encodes CASSQFPAQGAYYNSPLHF.

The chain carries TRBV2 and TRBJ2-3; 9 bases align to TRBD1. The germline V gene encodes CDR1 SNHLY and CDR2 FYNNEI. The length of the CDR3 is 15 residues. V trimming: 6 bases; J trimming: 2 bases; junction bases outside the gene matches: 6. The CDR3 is CASSPRDRVTDTQYF. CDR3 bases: TGTGCCAGCAGCCCCCGGGACAGGGTCACAGATACGCAGTATTTT.

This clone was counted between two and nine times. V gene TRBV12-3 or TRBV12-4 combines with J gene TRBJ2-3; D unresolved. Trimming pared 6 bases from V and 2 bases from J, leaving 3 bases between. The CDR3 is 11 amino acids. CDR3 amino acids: CASSLTDTQYF. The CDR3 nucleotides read TGTGCCAGCAGCCTCACAGATACGCAGTATTTT.

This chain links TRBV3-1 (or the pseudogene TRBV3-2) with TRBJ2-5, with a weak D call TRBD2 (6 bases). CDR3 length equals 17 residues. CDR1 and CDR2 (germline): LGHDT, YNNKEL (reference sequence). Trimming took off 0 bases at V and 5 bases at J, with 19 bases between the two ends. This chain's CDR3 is CASSQDRIAARTETQYF. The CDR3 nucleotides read TGTGCCAGCAGCCAAGACAGAATAGCGGCCAGAACGGAGACCCAGTACTTC.

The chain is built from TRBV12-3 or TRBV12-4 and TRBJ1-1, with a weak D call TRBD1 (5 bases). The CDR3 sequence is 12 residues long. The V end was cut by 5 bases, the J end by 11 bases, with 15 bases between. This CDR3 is CASSTGRLVAFF. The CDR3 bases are TGTGCCAGCAGTACAGGACGGCTTGTGGCTTTCTTT.

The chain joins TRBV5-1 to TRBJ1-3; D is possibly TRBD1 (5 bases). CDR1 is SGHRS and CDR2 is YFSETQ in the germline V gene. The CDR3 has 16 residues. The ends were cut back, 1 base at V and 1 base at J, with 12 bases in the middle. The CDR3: CASSLTGPNSGNTIYF. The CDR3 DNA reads TGCGCCAGCAGCTTGACAGGACCAAATTCTGGAAACACCATATATTTT.